This T cell receptor (beta chain) appears in the sequencing data of a study of T-cell reconstitution after alpha-beta-depleted transplantation in children. The CDR3 sequence is 15 residues long. The V gene's germline CDR1 is LNHNV and CDR2 YYDKDF (reference sequence). V lost 1 base and J lost 4; bases outside the gene matches: 3. This clonotype was recorded at least ten times. Unique molecular identifiers were incorporated during preparation of the TCRbeta library. A single record per CDR3 protein comes from TCRdb applying MiXCR to the PCR reads. In the table there are 490,000 or so distinct CDR3 sequences, 12% of which are singletons.

The TCR sequence derives from a human donor who donated a stem cell graft to a child with combined immunodeficiency. Sequenced here: PBMCs from the stem cell graft donor, sampled from the stem cell graft. This chain connects TRBV15 to TRBJ2-3; the match to TRBD2 covers 9 bases. The DNA for the CDR3 is TGTGCCACCAGCAGAGGCGGGGGGGCGGCAGATACGCAGTATTTT. This codes for CATSRGGGAADTQYF.